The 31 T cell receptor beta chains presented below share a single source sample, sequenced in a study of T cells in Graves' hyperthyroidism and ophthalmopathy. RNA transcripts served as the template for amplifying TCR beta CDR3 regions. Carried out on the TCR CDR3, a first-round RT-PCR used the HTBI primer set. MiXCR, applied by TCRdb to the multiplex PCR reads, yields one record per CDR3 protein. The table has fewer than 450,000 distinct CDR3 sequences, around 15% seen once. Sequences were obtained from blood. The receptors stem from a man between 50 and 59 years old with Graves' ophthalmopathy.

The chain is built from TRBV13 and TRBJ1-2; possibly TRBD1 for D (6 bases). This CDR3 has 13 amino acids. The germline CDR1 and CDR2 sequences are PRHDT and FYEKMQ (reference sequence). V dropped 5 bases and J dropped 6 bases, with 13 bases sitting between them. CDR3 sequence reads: CASSLRDNDGYTF. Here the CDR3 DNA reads TGTGCCAGCAGCCTCCGGGACAATGATGGCTACACCTTC.

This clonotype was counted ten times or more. The CDR3 here is CASSVGQTARVNTEAFF. The CDR3, as DNA: TGCGCCAGCAGCGTGGGCCAAACAGCAAGAGTGAACACTGAAGCTTTCTTT. V is TRBV5-1 and J is TRBJ1-1; the D is unclear. Germline values: CDR1 SGHRS, CDR2 YFSETQ. The CDR3 runs 17 residues. V was clipped by 4 bases and J by 0 bases, with 19 bases between them.

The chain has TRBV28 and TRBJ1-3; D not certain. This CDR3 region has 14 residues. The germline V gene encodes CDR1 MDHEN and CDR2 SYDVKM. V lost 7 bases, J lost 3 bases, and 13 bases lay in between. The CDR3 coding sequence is TGTGCCAGCACCCGGTCAAACCTTGGAAACACCATATATTTT. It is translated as CASTRSNLGNTIYF.

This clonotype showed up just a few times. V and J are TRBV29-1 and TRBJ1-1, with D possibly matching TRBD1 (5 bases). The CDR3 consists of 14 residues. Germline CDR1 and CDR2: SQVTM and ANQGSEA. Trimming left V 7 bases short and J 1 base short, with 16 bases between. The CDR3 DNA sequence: TGCAGCGACCGTGGGGCTACAGGGAACACTGAAGCTTTCTTT. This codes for CSDRGATGNTEAFF.

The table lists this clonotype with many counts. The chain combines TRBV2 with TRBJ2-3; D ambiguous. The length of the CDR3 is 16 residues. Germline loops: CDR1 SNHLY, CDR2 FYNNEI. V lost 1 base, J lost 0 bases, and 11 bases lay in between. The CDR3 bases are TGTGCCAGCAGTGAAGAGGCTTTCCGTAGCACAGATACGCAGTATTTT. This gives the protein CASSEEAFRSTDTQYF.

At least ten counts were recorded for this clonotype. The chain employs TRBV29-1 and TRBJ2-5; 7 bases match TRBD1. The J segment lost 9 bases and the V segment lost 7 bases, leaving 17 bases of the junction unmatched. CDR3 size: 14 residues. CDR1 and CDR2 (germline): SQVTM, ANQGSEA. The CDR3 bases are TGCAGCGGATTTGGCGTGGAGACAGGGCCGGCCCAGTACTTC. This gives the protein CSGFGVETGPAQYF.

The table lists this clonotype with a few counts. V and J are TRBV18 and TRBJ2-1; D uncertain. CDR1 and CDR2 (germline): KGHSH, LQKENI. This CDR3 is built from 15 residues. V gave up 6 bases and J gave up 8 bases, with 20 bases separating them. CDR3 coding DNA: TGTGCCAGCTCGCCTCTGGCCCGCGTCGAGGATGAGCAGTTCTTC. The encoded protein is CASSPLARVEDEQFF.

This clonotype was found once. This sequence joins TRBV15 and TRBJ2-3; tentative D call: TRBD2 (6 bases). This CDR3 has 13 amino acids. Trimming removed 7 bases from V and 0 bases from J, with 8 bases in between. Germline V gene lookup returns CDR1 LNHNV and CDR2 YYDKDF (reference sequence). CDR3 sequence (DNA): TGTGCCACCATCAGCGGGAGCACAGATACGCAGTATTTT. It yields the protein CATISGSTDTQYF.

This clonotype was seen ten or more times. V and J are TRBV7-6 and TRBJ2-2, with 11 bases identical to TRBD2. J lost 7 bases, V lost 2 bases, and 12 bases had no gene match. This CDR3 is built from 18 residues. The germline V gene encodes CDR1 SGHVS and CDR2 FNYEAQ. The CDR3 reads CASSLLDPLAGVVGELFF. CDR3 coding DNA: TGTGCCAGCAGCTTACTGGACCCACTAGCGGGAGTGGTCGGGGAGCTGTTTTTT.

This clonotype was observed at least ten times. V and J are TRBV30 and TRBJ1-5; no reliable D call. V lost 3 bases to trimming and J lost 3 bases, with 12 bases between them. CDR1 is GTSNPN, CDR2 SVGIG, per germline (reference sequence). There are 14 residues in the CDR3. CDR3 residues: CAWSLSGTNQPQHF. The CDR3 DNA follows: TGTGCCTGGAGCCTCTCTGGTACCAATCAGCCCCAGCATTTT.

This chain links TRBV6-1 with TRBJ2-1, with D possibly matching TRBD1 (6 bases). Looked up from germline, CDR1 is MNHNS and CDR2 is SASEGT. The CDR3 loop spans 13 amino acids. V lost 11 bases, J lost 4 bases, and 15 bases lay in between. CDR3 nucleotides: TGTGCCCCATCCAGGGGTGGTTACAATGAGCAGTTCTTC. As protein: CAPSRGGYNEQFF.

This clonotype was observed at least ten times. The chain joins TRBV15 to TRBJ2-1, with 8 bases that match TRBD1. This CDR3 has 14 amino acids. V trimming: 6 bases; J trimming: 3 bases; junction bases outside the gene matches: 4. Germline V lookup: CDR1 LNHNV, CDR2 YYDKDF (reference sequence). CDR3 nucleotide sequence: TGTGCCACCAGGCGGGGACAGGACTACAATGAGCAGTTCTTC. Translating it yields CATRRGQDYNEQFF.

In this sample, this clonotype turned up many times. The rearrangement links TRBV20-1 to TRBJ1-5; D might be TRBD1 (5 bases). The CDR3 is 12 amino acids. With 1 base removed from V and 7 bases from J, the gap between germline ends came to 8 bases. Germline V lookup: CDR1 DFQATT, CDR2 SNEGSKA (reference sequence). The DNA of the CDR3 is TGCAGTGCTAGAGTAGGGGCCCAGCCCCAGCATTTT. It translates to CSARVGAQPQHF.

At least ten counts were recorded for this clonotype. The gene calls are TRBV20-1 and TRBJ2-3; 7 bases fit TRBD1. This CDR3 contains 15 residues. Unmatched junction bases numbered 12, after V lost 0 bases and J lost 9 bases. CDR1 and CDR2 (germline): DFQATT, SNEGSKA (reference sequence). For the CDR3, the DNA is TGCAGTGCTAGAGATCAAGGGGCCCAGGGGGAGACGCAGTATTTT. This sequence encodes CSARDQGAQGETQYF.

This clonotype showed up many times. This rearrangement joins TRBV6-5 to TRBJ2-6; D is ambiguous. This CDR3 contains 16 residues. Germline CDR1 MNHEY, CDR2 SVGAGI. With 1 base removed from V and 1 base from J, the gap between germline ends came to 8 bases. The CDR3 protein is CASSYFLSSGANVLTF. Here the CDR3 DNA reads TGTGCCAGCAGTTACTTCCTCAGTTCTGGGGCCAACGTCCTGACTTTC.

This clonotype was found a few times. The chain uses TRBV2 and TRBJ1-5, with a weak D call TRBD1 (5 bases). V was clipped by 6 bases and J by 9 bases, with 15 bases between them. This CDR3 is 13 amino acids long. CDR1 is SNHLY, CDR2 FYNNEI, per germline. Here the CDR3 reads CASSPGTARPQHF. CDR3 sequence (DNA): TGTGCCAGCAGCCCGGGGACTGCGCGGCCCCAGCATTTT.

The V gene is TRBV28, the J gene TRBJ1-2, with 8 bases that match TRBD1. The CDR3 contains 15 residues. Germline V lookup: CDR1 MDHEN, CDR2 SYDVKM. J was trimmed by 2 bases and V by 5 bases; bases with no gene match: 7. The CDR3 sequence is CASSPPWTGNYGYTF. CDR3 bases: TGTGCCAGCAGTCCCCCCTGGACAGGGAACTATGGCTACACCTTC.

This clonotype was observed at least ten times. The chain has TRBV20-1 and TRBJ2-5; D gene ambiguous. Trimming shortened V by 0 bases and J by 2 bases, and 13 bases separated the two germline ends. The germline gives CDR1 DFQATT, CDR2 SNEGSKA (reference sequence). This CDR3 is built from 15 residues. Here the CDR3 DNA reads TGCAGTGCTAGAGATTGGTCGGGCGATCAAGAGACCCAGTACTTC. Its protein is CSARDWSGDQETQYF.

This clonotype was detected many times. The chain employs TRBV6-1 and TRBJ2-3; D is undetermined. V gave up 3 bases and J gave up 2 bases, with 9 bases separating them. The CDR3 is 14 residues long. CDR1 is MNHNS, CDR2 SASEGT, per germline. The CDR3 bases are TGTGCCAGCAGTGATCGGGTAGCCACAGATACGCAGTATTTT. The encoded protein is CASSDRVATDTQYF.

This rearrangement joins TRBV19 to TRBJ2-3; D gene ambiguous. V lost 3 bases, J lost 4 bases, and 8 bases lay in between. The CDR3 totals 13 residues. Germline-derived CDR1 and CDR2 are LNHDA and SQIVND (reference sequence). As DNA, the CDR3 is TGTGCCAGTAGTATTGCCAGGTCAGATACGCAGTATTTT. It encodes CASSIARSDTQYF.

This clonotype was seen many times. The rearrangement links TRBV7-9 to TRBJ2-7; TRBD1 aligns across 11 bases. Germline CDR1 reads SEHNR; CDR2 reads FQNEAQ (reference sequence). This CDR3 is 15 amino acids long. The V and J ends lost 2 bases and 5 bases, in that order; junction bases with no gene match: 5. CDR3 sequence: CASSLRTGGRDEQYF. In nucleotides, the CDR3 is TGTGCCAGCAGCTTACGGACAGGGGGCAGGGACGAGCAGTACTTC.

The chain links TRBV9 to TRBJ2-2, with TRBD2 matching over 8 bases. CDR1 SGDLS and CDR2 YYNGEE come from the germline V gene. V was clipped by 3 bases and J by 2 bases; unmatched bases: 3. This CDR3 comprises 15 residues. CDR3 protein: CASSAGTRNTGELFF. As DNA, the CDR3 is TGTGCCAGCAGCGCCGGGACTAGAAACACCGGGGAGCTGTTTTTT.

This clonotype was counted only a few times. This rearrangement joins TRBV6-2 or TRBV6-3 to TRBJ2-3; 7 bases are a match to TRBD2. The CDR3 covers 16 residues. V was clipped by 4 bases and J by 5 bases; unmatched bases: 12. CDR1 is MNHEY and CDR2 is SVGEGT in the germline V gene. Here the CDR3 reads CASSSPVAGVGDTQYF. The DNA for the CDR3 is TGTGCCAGCAGTTCCCCGGTTGCGGGAGTTGGAGATACGCAGTATTTT.

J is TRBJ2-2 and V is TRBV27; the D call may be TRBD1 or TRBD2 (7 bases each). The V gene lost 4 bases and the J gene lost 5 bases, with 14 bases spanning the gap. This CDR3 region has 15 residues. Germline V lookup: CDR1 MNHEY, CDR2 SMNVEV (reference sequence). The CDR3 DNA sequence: TGTGCCAGCAGTTCCTACAGGGGAGGGACCGGGGAGCTGTTTTTT. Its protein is CASSSYRGGTGELFF.

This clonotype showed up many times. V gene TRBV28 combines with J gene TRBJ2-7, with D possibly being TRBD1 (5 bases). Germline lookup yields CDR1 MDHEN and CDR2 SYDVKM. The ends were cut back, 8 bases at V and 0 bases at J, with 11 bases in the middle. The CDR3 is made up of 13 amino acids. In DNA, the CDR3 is TGTGCCAGCGGGATACAGGACTCCTACGAGCAGTACTTC. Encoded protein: CASGIQDSYEQYF.

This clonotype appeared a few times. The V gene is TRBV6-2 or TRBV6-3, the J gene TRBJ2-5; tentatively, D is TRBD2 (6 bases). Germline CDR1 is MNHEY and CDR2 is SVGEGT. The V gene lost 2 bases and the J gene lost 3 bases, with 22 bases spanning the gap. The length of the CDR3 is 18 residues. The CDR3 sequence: CASSYGFRDLILKETQYF. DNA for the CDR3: TGTGCCAGCAGTTACGGGTTCCGGGACTTGATCCTTAAAGAGACCCAGTACTTC.

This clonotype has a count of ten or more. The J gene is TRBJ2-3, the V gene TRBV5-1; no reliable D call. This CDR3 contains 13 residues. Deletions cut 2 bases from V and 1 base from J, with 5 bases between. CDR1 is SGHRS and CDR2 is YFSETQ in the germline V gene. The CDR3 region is CASSFQGTDTQYF. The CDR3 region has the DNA TGCGCCAGCAGCTTCCAGGGCACAGATACGCAGTATTTT.

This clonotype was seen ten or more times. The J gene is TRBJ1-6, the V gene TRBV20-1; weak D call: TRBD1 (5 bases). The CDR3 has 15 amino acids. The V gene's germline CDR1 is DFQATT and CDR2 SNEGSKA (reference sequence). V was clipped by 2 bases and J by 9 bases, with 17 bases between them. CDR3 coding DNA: TGCAGTGCTAGAAGGGCAGGGTCCCGGGGTTCACCCCTCCACTTT. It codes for CSARRAGSRGSPLHF.

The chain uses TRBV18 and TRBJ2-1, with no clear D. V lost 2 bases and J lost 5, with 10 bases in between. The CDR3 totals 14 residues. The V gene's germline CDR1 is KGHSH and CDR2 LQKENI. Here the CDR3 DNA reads TGTGCCAGCTCACCAGACCTCGGTGACAATGAGCAGTTCTTC. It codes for CASSPDLGDNEQFF.

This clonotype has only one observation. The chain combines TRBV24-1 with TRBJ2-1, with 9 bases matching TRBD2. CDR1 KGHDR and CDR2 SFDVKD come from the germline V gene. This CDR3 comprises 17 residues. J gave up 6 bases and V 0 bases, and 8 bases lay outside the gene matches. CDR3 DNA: TGTGCCACCAGTGATTTGCAGGGTAGCGGGAGTCTCAATGAGCAGTTCTTC. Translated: CATSDLQGSGSLNEQFF.

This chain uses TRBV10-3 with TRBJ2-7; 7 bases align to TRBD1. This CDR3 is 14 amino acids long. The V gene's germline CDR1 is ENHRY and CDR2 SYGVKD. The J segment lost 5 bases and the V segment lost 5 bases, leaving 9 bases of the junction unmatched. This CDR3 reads CAISKSGTADEQYF. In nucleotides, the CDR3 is TGTGCCATCAGTAAATCCGGGACAGCCGACGAGCAGTACTTC.